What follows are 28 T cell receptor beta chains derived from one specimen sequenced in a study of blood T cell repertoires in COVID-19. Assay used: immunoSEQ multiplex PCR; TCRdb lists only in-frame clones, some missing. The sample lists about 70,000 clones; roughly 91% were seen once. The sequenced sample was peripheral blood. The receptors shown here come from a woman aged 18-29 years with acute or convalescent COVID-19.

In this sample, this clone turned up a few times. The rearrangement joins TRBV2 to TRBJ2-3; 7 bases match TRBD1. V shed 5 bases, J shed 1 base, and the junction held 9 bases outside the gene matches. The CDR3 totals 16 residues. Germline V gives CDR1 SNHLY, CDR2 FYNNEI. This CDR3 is CASSSDRDFGTDTQYF. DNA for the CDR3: TGTGCCAGCAGTTCAGACAGGGATTTTGGCACAGATACGCAGTATTTT.

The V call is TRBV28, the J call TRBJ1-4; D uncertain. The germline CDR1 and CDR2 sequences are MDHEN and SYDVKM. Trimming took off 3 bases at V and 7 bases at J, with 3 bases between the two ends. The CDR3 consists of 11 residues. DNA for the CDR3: TGTGCCAGCAGTTTGGCTGAAAAACTGTTTTTT. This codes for CASSLAEKLFF.

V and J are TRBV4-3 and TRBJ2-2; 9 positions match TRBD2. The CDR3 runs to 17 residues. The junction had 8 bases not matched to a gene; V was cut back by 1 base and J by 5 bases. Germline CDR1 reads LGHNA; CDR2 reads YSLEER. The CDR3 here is CASSQGLAEGRTGELFF. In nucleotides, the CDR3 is TGCGCCAGCAGCCAAGGACTAGCGGAGGGAAGGACCGGGGAGCTGTTTTTT.

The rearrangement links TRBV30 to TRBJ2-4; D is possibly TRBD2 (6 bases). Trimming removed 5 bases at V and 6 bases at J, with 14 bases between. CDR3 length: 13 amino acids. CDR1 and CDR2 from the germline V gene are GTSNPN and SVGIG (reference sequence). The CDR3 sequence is CAWRDSGRNIQYF. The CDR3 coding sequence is TGTGCCTGGCGGGATAGCGGCAGAAACATTCAGTACTTC.

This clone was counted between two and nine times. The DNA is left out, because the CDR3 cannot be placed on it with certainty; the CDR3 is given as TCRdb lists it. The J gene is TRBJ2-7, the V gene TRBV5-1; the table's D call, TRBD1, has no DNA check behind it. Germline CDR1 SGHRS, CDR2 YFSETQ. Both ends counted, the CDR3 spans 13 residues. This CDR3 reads CASTSAGNYEQYF.

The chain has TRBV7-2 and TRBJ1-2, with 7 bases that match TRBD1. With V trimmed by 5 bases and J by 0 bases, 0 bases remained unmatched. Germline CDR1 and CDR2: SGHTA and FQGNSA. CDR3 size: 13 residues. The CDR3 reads CASSGTANYGYTF. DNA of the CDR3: TGTGCCAGCAGCGGGACAGCTAACTATGGCTACACCTTC.

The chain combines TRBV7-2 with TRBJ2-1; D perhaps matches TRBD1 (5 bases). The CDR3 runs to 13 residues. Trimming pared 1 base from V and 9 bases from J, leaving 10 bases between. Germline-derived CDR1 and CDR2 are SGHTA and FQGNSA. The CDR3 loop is CASSLVSGAEQFF. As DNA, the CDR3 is TGTGCCAGCAGCTTAGTATCTGGGGCTGAGCAGTTCTTC.

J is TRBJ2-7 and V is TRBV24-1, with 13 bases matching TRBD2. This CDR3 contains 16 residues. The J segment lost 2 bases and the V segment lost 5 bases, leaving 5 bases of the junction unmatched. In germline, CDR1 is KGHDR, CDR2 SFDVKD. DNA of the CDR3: TGTGCCACCAGTGGTTTCGGACTAGCGGGGGCCTACGAGCAGTACTTC. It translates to CATSGFGLAGAYEQYF.

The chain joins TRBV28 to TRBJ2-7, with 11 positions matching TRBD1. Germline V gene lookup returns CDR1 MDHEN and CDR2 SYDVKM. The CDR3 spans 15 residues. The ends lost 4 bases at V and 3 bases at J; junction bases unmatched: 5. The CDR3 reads CASSSVGTGGYEQYF. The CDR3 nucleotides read TGTGCCAGCAGTTCGGTCGGGACAGGGGGCTACGAGCAGTACTTC.

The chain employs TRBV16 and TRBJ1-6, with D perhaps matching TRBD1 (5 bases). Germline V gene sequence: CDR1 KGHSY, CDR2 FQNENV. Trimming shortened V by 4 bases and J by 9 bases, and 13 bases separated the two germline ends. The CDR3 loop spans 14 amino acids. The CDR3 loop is CASSRGGDFSPLHF. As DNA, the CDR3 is TGTGCCAGCAGCCGGGGAGGGGATTTTTCACCCCTCCACTTT.

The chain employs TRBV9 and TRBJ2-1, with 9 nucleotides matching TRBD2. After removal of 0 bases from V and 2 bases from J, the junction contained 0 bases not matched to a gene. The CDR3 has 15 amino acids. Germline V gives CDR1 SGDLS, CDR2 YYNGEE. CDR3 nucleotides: TGTGCCAGCAGCGTAGCTAGCGGGGCCTACAATGAGCAGTTCTTC. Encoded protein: CASSVASGAYNEQFF.

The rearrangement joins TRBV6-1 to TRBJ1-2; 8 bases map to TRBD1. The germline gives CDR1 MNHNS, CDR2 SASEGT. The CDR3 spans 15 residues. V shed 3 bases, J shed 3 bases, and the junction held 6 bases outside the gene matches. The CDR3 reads CASSEDRVGHYGYTF. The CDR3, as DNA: TGTGCCAGCAGTGAGGACAGGGTAGGGCACTATGGCTACACCTTC.

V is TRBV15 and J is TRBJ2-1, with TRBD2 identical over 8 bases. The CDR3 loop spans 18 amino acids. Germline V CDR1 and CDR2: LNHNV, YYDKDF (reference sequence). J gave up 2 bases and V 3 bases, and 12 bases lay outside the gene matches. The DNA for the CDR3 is TGTGCCACCAGCAGCCGTGGCGGGGGGTCCTCAGCCTACAATGAGCAGTTCTTC. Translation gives CATSSRGGGSSAYNEQFF.

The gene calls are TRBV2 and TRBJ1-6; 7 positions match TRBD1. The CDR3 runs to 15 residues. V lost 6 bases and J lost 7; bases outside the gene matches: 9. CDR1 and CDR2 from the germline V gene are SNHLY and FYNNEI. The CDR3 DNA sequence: TGTGCCAGCAGAGGGGACGGACAGGTCAATTCACCCCTCCACTTT. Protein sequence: CASRGDGQVNSPLHF.

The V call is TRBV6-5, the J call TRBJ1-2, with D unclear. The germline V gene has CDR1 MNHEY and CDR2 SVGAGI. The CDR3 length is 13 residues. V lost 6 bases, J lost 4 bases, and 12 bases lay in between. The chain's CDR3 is CASSLEGGYGYTF. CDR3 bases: TGTGCCAGCAGCTTAGAGGGTGGCTATGGCTACACCTTC.

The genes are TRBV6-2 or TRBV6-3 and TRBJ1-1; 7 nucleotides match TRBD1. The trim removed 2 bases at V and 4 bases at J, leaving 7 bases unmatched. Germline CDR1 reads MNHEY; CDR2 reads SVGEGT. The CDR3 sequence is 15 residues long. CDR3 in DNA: TGTGCCAGCAGTTACGCAGGGGGTGATGCCACTGAAGCTTTCTTT. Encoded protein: CASSYAGGDATEAFF.

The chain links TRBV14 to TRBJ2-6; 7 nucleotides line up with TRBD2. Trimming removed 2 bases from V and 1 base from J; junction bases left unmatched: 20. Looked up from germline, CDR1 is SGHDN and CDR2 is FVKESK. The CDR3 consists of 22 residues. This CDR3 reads CASSQKSWGGSQDGSGANVLTF. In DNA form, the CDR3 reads TGTGCCAGCAGCCAAAAGTCTTGGGGGGGAAGTCAAGATGGGTCTGGGGCCAACGTCCTGACTTTC.

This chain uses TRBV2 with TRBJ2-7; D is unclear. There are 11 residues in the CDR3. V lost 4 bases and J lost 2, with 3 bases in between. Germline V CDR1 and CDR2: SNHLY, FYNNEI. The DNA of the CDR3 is TGTGCCAGCAGTGCTACCTACGAGCAGTACTTC. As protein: CASSATYEQYF.

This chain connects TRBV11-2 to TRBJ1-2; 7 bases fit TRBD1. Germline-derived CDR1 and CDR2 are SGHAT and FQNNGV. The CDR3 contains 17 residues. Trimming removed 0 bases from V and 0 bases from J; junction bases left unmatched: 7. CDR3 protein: CASSLDHAGGPNYGYTF. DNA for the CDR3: TGTGCCAGCAGCTTAGATCATGCAGGGGGACCTAACTATGGCTACACCTTC.

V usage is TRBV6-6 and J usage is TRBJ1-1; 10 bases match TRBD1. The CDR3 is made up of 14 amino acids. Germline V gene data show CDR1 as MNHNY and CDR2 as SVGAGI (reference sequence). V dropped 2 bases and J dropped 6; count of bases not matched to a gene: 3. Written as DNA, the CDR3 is TGTGCCAGCAGTTACACAGGACAGGGGGCTGAAGCTTTCTTT. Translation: CASSYTGQGAEAFF.

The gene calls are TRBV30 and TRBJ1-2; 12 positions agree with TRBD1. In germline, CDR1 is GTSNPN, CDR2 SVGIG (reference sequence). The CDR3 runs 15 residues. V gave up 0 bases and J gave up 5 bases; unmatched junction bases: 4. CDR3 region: CAWSVGTGGKYGYTF. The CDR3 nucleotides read TGTGCCTGGAGTGTAGGGACAGGGGGCAAGTATGGCTACACCTTC.

The CDR3 reads CASSLVKPGQGAFGELFF. DNA for the CDR3: TGTGCCAGCAGCTTAGTGAAACCGGGACAGGGGGCGTTTGGGGAGCTGTTTTTT. The chain is built from TRBV7-2 and TRBJ2-2; 12 bases fit TRBD1. The length of the CDR3 is 18 residues. The junction had 11 bases not matched to a gene; V was cut back by 1 base and J by 8 bases. Germline V gene lookup returns CDR1 SGHTA and CDR2 FQGNSA.

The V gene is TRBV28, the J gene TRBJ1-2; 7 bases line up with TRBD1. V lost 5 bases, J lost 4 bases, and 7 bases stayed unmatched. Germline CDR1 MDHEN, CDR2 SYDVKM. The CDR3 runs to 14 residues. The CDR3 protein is CASSPTGYLYGYTF. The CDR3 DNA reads TGTGCCAGCAGTCCGACAGGGTACCTCTATGGCTACACCTTC.

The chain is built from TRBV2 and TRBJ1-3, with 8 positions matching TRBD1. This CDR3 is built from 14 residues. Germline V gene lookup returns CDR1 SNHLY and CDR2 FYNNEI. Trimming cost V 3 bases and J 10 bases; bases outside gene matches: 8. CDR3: CASSDTGGFRTIYF. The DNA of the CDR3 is TGTGCCAGCAGTGATACAGGGGGTTTCCGTACCATATATTTT.

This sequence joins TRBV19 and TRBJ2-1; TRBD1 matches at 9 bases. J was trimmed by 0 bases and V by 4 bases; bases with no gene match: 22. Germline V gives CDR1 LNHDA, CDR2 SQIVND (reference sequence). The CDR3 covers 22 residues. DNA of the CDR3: TGTGCCAGTAGTAGGCCCGGACCGGGACAGGGACTTGGGAAGAGCTCCTACAATGAGCAGTTCTTC. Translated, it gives CASSRPGPGQGLGKSSYNEQFF.

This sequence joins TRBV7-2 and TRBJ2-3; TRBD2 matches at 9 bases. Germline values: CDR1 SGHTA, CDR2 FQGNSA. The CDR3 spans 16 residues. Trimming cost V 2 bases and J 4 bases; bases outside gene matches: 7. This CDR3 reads CASSLLAGGQSDTQYF. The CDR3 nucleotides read TGTGCCAGCAGCTTATTGGCGGGGGGGCAATCAGATACGCAGTATTTT.

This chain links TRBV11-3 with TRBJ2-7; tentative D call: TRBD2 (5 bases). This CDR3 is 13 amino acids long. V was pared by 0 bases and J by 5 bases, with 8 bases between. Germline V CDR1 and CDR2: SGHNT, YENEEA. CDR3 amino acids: CASSLEFGNEQYF. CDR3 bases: TGTGCCAGCAGCTTAGAGTTCGGGAACGAGCAGTACTTC.

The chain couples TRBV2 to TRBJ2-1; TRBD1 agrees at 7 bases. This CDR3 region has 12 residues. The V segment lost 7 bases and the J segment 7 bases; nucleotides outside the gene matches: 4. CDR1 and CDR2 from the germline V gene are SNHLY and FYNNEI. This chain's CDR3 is CASKIQGNEQFF. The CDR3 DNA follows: TGTGCCAGCAAGATACAGGGGAATGAGCAGTTCTTC.